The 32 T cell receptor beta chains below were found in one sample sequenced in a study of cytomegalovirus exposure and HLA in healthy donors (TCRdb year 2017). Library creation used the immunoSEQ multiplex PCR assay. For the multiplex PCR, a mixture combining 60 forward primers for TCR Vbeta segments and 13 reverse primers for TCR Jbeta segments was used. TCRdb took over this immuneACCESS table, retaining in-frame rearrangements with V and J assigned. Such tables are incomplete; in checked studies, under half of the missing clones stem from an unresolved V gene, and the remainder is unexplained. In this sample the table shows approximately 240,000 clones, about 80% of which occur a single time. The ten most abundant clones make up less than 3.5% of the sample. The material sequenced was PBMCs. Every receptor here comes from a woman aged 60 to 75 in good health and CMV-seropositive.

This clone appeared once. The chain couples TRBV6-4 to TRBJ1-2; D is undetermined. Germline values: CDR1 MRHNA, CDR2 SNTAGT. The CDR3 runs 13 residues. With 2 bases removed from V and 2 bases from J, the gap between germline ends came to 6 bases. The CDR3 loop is CASSDGQNYGYTF. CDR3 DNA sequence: TGTGCCAGCAGTGACGGGCAGAACTATGGCTACACCTTC.

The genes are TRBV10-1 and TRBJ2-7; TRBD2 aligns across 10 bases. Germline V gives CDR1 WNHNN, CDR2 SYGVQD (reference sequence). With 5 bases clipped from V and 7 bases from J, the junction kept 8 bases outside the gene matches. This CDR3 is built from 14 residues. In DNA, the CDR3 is TGCGCCAGCAGTCTAGCGGGAGATTCGAGGGAGCAGTACTTC. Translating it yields CASSLAGDSREQYF.

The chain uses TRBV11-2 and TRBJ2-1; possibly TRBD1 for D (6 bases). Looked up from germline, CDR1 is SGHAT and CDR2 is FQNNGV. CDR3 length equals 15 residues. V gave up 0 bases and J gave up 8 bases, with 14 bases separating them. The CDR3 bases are TGTGCCAGCAGCTTAGATGAAAACAGGGTTTATGAGCAGTTCTTC. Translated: CASSLDENRVYEQFF.

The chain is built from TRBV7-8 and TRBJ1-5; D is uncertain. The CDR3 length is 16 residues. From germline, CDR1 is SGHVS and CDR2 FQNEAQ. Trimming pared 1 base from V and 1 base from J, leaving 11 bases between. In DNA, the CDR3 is TGTGCCAGCAGCTTAGAGAAACACAGAAGCAATCAGCCCCAGCATTTT. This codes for CASSLEKHRSNQPQHF.

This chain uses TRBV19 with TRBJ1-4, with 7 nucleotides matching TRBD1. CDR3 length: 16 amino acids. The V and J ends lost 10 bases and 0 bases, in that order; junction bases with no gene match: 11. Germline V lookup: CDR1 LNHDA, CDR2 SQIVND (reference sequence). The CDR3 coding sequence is TGTGCCACCGGACAGGACTTAATTGCAACTAATGAAAAACTGTTTTTT. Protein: CATGQDLIATNEKLFF.

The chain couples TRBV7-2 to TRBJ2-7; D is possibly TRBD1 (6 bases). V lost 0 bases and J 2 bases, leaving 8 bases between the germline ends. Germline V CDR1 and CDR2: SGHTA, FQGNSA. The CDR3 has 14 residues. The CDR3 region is CASSLANRAYEQYF. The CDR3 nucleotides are TGTGCCAGCAGCTTAGCCAACAGGGCCTACGAGCAGTACTTC.

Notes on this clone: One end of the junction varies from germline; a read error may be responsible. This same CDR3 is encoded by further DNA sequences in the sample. CDR3 bases: TGTGCCAGCAGCCAGACAGGGTTGGGAATCACCATATATTTT. Translation gives CASSQTGLGITIYF. This chain links TRBV4-2 with TRBJ1-3, with TRBD1 identical over 7 bases. The CDR3 has 14 amino acids. CDR1 is LGHNA, CDR2 YNFKEQ, per germline.

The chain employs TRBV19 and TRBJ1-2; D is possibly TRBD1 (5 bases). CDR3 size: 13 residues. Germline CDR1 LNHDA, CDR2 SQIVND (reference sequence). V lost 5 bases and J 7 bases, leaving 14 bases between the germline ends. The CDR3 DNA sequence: TGTGCCAGTAGTTTTGGCAGGGTAGGTGGCTACACCTTC. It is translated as CASSFGRVGGYTF.

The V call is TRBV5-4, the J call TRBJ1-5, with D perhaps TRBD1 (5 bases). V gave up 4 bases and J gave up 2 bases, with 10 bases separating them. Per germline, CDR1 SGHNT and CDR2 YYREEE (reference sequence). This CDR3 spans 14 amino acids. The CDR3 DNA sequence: TGTGCCAGCAGCATTGGGGGGGGCAATCAGCCCCAGCATTTT. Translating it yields CASSIGGGNQPQHF.

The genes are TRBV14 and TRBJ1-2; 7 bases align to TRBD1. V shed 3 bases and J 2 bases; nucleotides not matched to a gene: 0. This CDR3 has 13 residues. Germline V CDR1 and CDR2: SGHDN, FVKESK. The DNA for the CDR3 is TGTGCCAGCAGCCAGGGACAGAACTATGGCTACACCTTC. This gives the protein CASSQGQNYGYTF.

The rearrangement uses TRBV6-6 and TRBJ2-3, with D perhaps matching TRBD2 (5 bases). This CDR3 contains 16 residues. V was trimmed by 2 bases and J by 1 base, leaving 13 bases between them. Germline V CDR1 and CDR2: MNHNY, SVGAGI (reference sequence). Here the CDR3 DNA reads TGTGCCAGCAGTTACGATGGACTTCGGGGCACAGATACGCAGTATTTT. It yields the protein CASSYDGLRGTDTQYF.

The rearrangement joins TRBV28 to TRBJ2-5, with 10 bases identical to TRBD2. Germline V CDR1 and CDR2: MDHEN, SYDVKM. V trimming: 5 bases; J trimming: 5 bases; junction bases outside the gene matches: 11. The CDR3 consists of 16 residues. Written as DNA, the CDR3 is TGTGCCAGCAGTGCAACTAGCGGGATCCCTCTTGAGACCCAGTACTTC. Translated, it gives CASSATSGIPLETQYF.

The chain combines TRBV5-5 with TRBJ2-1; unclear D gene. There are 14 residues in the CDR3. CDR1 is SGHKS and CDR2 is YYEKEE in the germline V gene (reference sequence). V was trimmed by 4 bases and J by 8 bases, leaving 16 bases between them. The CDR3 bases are TGTGCCAGCAGCCCACGTACTTGGGCCGATGAGCAGTTCTTC. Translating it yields CASSPRTWADEQFF.

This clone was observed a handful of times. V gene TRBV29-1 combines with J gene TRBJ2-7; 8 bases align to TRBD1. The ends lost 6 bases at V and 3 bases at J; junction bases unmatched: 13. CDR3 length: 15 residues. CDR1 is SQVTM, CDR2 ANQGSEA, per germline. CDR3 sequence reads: CSVAQGPGGYYEQYF. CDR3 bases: TGCAGCGTCGCCCAAGGGCCAGGGGGCTACTACGAGCAGTACTTC.

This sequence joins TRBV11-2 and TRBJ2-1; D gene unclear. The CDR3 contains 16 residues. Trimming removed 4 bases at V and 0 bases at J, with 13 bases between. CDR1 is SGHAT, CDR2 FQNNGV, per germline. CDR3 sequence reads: CASSSTTLSSYNEQFF. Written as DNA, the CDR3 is TGTGCCAGCAGCTCAACTACACTGAGCTCCTACAATGAGCAGTTCTTC. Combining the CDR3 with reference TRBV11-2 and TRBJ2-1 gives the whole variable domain EAGVAQSPRYKIIEKRQSVAFWCNPISGHATLYWYQQILGQGPKLLIQFQNNGVVDDSQLPKDRFSAERLKGVDSTLKIQPAKLEDSAVYLCASSSTTLSSYNEQFFGPGTRLTVL.

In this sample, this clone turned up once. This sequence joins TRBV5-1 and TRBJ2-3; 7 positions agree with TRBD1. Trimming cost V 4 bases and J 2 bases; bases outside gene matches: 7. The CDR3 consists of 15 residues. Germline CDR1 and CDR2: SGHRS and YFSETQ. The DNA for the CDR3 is TGCGCCAGCAGCGTGACAGGGCACTACACAGATACGCAGTATTTT. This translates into CASSVTGHYTDTQYF.

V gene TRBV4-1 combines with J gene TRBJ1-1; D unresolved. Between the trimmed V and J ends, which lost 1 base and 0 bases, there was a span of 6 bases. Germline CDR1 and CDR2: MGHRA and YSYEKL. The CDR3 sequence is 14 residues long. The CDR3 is CASSQGHMNTEAFF. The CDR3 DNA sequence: TGCGCCAGCAGCCAAGGACATATGAACACTGAAGCTTTCTTT.

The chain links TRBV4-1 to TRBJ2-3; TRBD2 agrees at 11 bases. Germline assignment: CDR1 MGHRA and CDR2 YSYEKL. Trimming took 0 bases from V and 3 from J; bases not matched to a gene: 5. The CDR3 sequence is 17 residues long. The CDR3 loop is CASSQDTRTSGTDTQYF. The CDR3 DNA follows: TGCGCCAGCAGCCAAGATACTAGGACTAGCGGGACAGATACGCAGTATTTT.

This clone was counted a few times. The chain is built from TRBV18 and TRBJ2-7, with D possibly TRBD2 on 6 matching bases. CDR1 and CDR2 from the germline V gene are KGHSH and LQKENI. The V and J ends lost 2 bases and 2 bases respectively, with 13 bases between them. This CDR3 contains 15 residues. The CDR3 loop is CASSPWSGLPYEQYF. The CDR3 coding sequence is TGTGCCAGCTCACCATGGAGCGGGCTCCCCTACGAGCAGTACTTC.

CDR3 residues: CTSSQAPFSYNEQFF. The CDR3 DNA reads TGCACCAGCAGCCAAGCCCCATTCTCCTACAATGAGCAGTTCTTC. The genes are TRBV1 and TRBJ2-1; the table calls TRBD1, which could not be checked here. TRBV1 is flagged as a pseudogene. This CDR3 has 15 amino acids.

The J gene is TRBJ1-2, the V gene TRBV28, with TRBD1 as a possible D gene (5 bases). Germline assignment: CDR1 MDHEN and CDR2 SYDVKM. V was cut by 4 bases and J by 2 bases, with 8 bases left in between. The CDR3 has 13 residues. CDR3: CASSYRSNYGYTF. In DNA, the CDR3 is TGTGCCAGCAGTTACAGGTCAAACTATGGCTACACCTTC.

The CDR3 loop is CASSFDYSGNTIYF. CDR3 in DNA: TGTGCCAGCAGCTTTGACTACTCTGGAAACACCATATATTTT. The J gene is TRBJ1-3, the V gene TRBV5-8, with unresolved D. From germline, CDR1 is SGHTS and CDR2 YDEGEE. V was clipped by 2 bases and J by 0 bases, with 6 bases between them. The CDR3 runs 14 residues.

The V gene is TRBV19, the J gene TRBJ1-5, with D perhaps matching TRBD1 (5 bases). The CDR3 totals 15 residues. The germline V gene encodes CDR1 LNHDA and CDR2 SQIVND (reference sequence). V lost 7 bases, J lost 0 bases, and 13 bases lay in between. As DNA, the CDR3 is TGTGCCAGTACCCCCTGGGGGGATAGCAATCAGCCCCAGCATTTT. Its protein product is CASTPWGDSNQPQHF.

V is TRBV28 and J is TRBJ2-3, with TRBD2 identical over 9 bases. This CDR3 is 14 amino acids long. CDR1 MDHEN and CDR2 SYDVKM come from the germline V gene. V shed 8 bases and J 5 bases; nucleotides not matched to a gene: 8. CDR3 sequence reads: CASQIAGDEDTQYF. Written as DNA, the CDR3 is TGTGCCAGCCAAATAGCGGGGGATGAAGATACGCAGTATTTT.

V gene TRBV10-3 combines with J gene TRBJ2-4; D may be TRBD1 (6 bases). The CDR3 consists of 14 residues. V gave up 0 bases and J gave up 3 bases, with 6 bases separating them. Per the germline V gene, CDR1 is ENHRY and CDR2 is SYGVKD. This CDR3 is CAISESGGKNIQYF. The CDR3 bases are TGTGCCATCAGTGAGTCAGGGGGCAAAAACATTCAGTACTTC.

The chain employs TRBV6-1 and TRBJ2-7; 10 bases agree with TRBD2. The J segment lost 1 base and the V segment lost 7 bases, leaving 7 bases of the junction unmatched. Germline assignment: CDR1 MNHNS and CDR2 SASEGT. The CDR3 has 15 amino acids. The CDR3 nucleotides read TGTGCCAGCACTACGGGACTAGCGCTTTCCTACGAGCAGTACTTC. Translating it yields CASTTGLALSYEQYF.

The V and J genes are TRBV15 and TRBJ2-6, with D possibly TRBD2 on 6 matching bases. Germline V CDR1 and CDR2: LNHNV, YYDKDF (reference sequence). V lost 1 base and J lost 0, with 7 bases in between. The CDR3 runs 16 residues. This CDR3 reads CATSRGGDSGANVLTF. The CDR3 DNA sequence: TGTGCCACCAGCAGAGGGGGGGACTCTGGGGCCAACGTCCTGACTTTC.

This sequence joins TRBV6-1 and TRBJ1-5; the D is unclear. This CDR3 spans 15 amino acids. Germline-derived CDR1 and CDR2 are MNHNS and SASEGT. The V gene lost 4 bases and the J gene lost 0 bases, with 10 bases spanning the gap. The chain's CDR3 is CASSGSSYSNQPQHF. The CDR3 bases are TGTGCCAGCAGTGGTTCTTCCTATAGCAATCAGCCCCAGCATTTT.

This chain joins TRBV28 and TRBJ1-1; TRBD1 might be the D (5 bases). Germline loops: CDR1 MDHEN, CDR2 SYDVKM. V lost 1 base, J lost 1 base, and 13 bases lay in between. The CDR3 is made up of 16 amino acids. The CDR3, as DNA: TGTGCCAGCAGTTTATCGCCCAGGGCCCAGAACACTGAAGCTTTCTTT. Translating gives CASSLSPRAQNTEAFF.

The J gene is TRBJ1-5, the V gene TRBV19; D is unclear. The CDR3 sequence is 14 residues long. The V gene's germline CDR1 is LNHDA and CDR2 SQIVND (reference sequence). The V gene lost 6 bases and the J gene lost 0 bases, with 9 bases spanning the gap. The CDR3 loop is CASRRVNSNQPQHF. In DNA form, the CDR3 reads TGTGCCAGTAGACGGGTAAATAGCAATCAGCCCCAGCATTTT.

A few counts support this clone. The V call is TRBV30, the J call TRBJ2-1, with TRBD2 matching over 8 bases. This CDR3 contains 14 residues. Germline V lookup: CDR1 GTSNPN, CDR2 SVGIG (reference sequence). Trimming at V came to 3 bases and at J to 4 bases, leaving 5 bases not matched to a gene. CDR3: CAWRAGGAYNEQFF. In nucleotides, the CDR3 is TGTGCCTGGAGGGCGGGGGGAGCGTACAATGAGCAGTTCTTC. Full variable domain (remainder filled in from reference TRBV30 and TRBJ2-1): SQTIHQWPATLVQPVGSPLSLECTVEGTSNPNLYWYRQAAGRGLQLLFYSVGIGQISSEVPQNLSASRPQDRQFILSSKKLLLSDSGFYLCAWRAGGAYNEQFFGPGTRLTVL.

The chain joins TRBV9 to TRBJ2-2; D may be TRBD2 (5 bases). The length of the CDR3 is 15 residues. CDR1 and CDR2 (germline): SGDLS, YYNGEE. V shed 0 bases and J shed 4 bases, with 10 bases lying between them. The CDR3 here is CASSVEASRTGELFF. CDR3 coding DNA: TGTGCCAGCAGCGTAGAGGCTAGCCGCACCGGGGAGCTGTTTTTT.